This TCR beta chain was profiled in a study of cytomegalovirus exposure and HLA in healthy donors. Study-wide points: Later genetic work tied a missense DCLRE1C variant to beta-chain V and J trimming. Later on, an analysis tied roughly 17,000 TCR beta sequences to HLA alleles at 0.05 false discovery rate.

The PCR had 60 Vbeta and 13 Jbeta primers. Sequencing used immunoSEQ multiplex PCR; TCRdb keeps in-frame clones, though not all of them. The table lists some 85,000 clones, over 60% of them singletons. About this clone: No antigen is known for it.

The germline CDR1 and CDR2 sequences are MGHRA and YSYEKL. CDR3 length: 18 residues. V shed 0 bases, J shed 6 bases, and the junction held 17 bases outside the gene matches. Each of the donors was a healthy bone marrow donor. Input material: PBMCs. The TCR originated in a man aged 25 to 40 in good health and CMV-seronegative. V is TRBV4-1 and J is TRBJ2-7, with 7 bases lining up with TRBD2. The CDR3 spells CASSQDPTRAGLGLEQYF. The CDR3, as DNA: TGCGCCAGCAGCCAAGACCCCACAAGAGCGGGATTAGGGCTCGAGCAGTACTTC.